This is a list of T cell receptor beta chains from one sample in a study of graft-versus-host responses after intestinal transplantation. Repertoires were generated with immunoSEQ multiplex PCR, while TCRdb's copy carries only in-frame clones and drops some. This table has approximately 25,000 clones, roughly 93% appearing once. Sequenced material: PBMCs, taken 18 days after transplant. The receptors stem from a human patient who received an intestinal transplant, so some T cells may come from the graft donor. CDR3s include the opening cysteine and the closing phenylalanine or tryptophan. Fields, in order: V gene, D gene, clone size, J gene, CDR3 DNA, CDR3 protein. D genes are given only for firm matches. The size entry is marked missing in some rows and otherwise reads once, few, many or a size class.

V gene: TRBV29-1
D gene: TRBD2
clone size: .
J gene: TRBJ2-1
CDR3 DNA: TGCAGCGCAACGCGGGCGGGGGGCTTCTCCTACAATGAGCAGTTCTTC
CDR3 protein: CSATRAGGFSYNEQFF

V gene: TRBV7-9
D gene: .
clone size: .
J gene: TRBJ1-1
CDR3 DNA: TGTGCCAGCAGCGTAAGTGGGCAGGTGTACACTGAAGCTTTCTTT
CDR3 protein: CASSVSGQVYTEAFF

V gene: TRBV2
D gene: .
clone size: .
J gene: TRBJ2-7
CDR3 DNA: TGTGCCGGTGGCGCCTCCTACGAGCAGTACTTC
CDR3 protein: CAGGASYEQYF

V gene: TRBV19
D gene: .
clone size: .
J gene: TRBJ2-2
CDR3 DNA: TGTGCCAGTAGTGAACGAAGGGGCGGCGGGGAGCTGTTTTTT
CDR3 protein: CASSERRGGGELFF

V gene: TRBV7-9
D gene: .
clone size: .
J gene: TRBJ1-2
CDR3 DNA: TGTGCCAGCAGCTCCCGCGCCTATGGCTACACCTTC
CDR3 protein: CASSSRAYGYTF

V gene: TRBV2
D gene: TRBD1
clone size: .
J gene: TRBJ1-6
CDR3 DNA: TGTGCCAGCAAAATCCAGACAGGGATAGATTCACCCCTCCACTTT
CDR3 protein: CASKIQTGIDSPLHF

V gene: TRBV7-3
D gene: TRBD1
clone size: .
J gene: TRBJ2-5
CDR3 DNA: TGTGCCAGCAGCTCATTCGGACAGGGTCAAGAGACCCAGTACTTC
CDR3 protein: CASSSFGQGQETQYF

V gene: TRBV19
D gene: TRBD1
clone size: .
J gene: TRBJ2-3
CDR3 DNA: TGTGCCAGTAGCGACAGGGGGCTTGCAGATACGCAGTATTTT
CDR3 protein: CASSDRGLADTQYF

V gene: TRBV19
D gene: TRBD1
clone size: .
J gene: TRBJ2-1
CDR3 DNA: TGTGCCAGTAGTATAATTCTCTGGACAGGGGCAAAGTTCTTC
CDR3 protein: CASSIILWTGAKFF

V gene: TRBV7-8
D gene: .
clone size: .
J gene: TRBJ2-1
CDR3 DNA: TGTGCCAGCAGCTTAGGGCAGGATGACAATGAGCAGTTCTTC
CDR3 protein: CASSLGQDDNEQFF

V gene: TRBV5-1
D gene: .
clone size: .
J gene: TRBJ1-2
CDR3 DNA: TGCGCCAGCAGTCCAACCGGGACGGATTATAGGGTTTATGGCTACACCTTC
CDR3 protein: CASSPTGTDYRVYGYTF

V gene: TRBV4-1
D gene: TRBD2
clone size: .
J gene: TRBJ2-3
CDR3 DNA: TGCGCCAGCAGCCCACACGGGGGGTTAGTCACAGATACGCAGTATTTT
CDR3 protein: CASSPHGGLVTDTQYF

V gene: TRBV7-6
D gene: .
clone size: once
J gene: TRBJ2-1
CDR3 DNA: TGTGCCAGCAGCGCACCGGGGAGAATAGATGAGCAGTTCTTC
CDR3 protein: CASSAPGRIDEQFF

V gene: TRBV12-5
D gene: .
clone size: .
J gene: TRBJ2-3
CDR3 DNA: TGTGCTAGTGGTTTTGCCGCGGGGCGGGTCACAGATACGCAGTATTTT
CDR3 protein: CASGFAAGRVTDTQYF

V gene: TRBV2
D gene: .
clone size: .
J gene: TRBJ1-2
CDR3 DNA: TGTGCCAGGTTAAAACAGGGAGGGTCGTATGGCTACACCTTC
CDR3 protein: CARLKQGGSYGYTF

V gene: TRBV10-2
D gene: TRBD1
clone size: .
J gene: TRBJ1-5
CDR3 DNA: TGCGCCAGCAGTGTGGGCAGGGGGCAGCCCCAGCATTTT
CDR3 protein: CASSVGRGQPQHF

V gene: TRBV6-5
D gene: TRBD1
clone size: .
J gene: TRBJ2-7
CDR3 DNA: TGTGCCAGCAGAGCCGGGACAGCCATGTACGAGCAGTACTTC
CDR3 protein: CASRAGTAMYEQYF

V gene: TRBV7-9
D gene: TRBD2
clone size: .
J gene: TRBJ2-1
CDR3 DNA: TGTGCCAGCGAGGGACTAGCGGGGGGGAAGTGGTCCTACAATGAGCAGTTCTTC
CDR3 protein: CASEGLAGGKWSYNEQFF

V gene: TRBV9
D gene: TRBD1
clone size: .
J gene: TRBJ2-5
CDR3 DNA: TGTGCCAGCAGCTCCAGGGGACAGGTAACTGGGGAGCAGTACTTC
CDR3 protein: CASSSRGQVTGEQYF

V gene: TRBV10-3
D gene: .
clone size: .
J gene: TRBJ2-3
CDR3 DNA: TGTGCCATCAGTGAGAGGGCTTCCCAGGATACGCAGTATTTT
CDR3 protein: CAISERASQDTQYF

V gene: TRBV19
D gene: .
clone size: .
J gene: TRBJ2-6
CDR3 DNA: TGTGCCGGTAGTCTGGGGGCCAACGTCCTGACTTTC
CDR3 protein: CAGSLGANVLTF

V gene: TRBV6-1
D gene: .
clone size: .
J gene: TRBJ1-6
CDR3 DNA: TGTGCCAGCCAAGAGGAAAGCTCCTATAATTCACCCCTCCACTTT
CDR3 protein: CASQEESSYNSPLHF

V gene: TRBV7-9
D gene: .
clone size: .
J gene: TRBJ2-7
CDR3 DNA: TGTGCCAGCAGCTTACAGCCAGACTTCTACGAGCAGTACTTC
CDR3 protein: CASSLQPDFYEQYF

V gene: TRBV15
D gene: TRBD2
clone size: .
J gene: TRBJ2-7
CDR3 DNA: TGTGCCACCAGCAGAGGGCGGGGGGCGGGGAGCCTCCAGCAGTACTTC
CDR3 protein: CATSRGRGAGSLQQYF

V gene: TRBV9
D gene: TRBD2
clone size: .
J gene: TRBJ2-5
CDR3 DNA: TGTGCCAGCAGCCTAACGACTAGCGGGGGGATGGAGACCCAGTACTTC
CDR3 protein: CASSLTTSGGMETQYF

V gene: TRBV5-4
D gene: TRBD1
clone size: .
J gene: TRBJ2-1
CDR3 DNA: TGTGCCAGCAGCTCTCCGGGACAGGGGGCCGTCAATGAGCAGTTCTTC
CDR3 protein: CASSSPGQGAVNEQFF

V gene: TRBV6-5
D gene: .
clone size: .
J gene: TRBJ1-1
CDR3 DNA: TGTGCCAGCAGTTACTCGACCACGGGGTTCACTGAAGCTTTCTTT
CDR3 protein: CASSYSTTGFTEAFF

V gene: TRBV9
D gene: .
clone size: .
J gene: TRBJ2-1
CDR3 DNA: TGTGCCAGCAGCGTCCCTCAGGGGGGGGGCCTAAATGAGCAGTTCTTC
CDR3 protein: CASSVPQGGGLNEQFF

V gene: TRBV7-9
D gene: .
clone size: .
J gene: TRBJ2-2
CDR3 DNA: TGTGCCAGCAGCTTAGAGGGGGTGAACACCGGGGAGCTGTTTTTT
CDR3 protein: CASSLEGVNTGELFF

V gene: TRBV19
D gene: .
clone size: once
J gene: TRBJ1-6
CDR3 DNA: TGTGCCAGTAGTGTCCAGGGTAGTTCACCCCTCCACTTT
CDR3 protein: CASSVQGSSPLHF

V gene: TRBV30
D gene: .
clone size: .
J gene: TRBJ1-2
CDR3 DNA: TGTGCCTGGAGTTCGACCGCCCATGGCTACACCTTC
CDR3 protein: CAWSSTAHGYTF

V gene: TRBV19
D gene: .
clone size: once
J gene: TRBJ2-7
CDR3 DNA: TGTGCCAGTAGTATAGATGCGTGGGTGTACTACGAGCAGTACTTC
CDR3 protein: CASSIDAWVYYEQYF

V gene: TRBV7-2
D gene: .
clone size: .
J gene: TRBJ2-7
CDR3 DNA: TGTGCCAGCAGCTTATCATATCTGGAGCAGTACTTC
CDR3 protein: CASSLSYLEQYF

V gene: TRBV6-1
D gene: TRBD2
clone size: .
J gene: TRBJ2-3
CDR3 DNA: TGTGCCAGCAGTGAGATAGCGGGGGCCACCTCCACAGATACGCAGTATTTT
CDR3 protein: CASSEIAGATSTDTQYF

V gene: TRBV5-1
D gene: TRBD1
clone size: .
J gene: TRBJ1-6
CDR3 DNA: TGCGCCAGCAGTCAAGGGACAGCTCTTAATTCACCCCTCCACTTT
CDR3 protein: CASSQGTALNSPLHF

V gene: TRBV27
D gene: .
clone size: .
J gene: TRBJ1-1
CDR3 DNA: TGTGCCAGCCAACCGGCGGGGGGGAGTGAAACTGAAGCTTTCTTT
CDR3 protein: CASQPAGGSETEAFF

V gene: TRBV5-1
D gene: .
clone size: .
J gene: TRBJ2-2
CDR3 DNA: TGCGCCAGCAGCTTTGACGCGCCTGACAGGTCCCTCGCGAACACCGGGGAGCTGTTTTTT
CDR3 protein: CASSFDAPDRSLANTGELFF

V gene: TRBV6-5
D gene: .
clone size: few
J gene: TRBJ1-1
CDR3 DNA: TGTGCCAGCAGTTACTCGGGAGGGAATGGACCCGAAGCTTTCTTT
CDR3 protein: CASSYSGGNGPEAFF

V gene: TRBV19
D gene: TRBD1
clone size: .
J gene: TRBJ1-1
CDR3 DNA: TGTGCCAGTAGGACAGGGGGGAACACTGAAGCTTTCTTT
CDR3 protein: CASRTGGNTEAFF

V gene: TRBV12-5
D gene: .
clone size: .
J gene: TRBJ2-7
CDR3 DNA: TGTGCTAGTGGTGACGGGACAAGTGACGAGCAGTACTTC
CDR3 protein: CASGDGTSDEQYF

V gene: TRBV6-4
D gene: .
clone size: .
J gene: TRBJ2-3
CDR3 DNA: TGTGCCAGCAGTGACCAACCAGGGGGCACAGATACGCAGTATTTT
CDR3 protein: CASSDQPGGTDTQYF

V gene: TRBV15
D gene: .
clone size: .
J gene: TRBJ1-1
CDR3 DNA: TGTGCCACCAGCACCAGGAGCTCTCCCTGGACTGAAGCTTTCTTT
CDR3 protein: CATSTRSSPWTEAFF

V gene: TRBV18
D gene: .
clone size: .
J gene: TRBJ2-7
CDR3 DNA: TGTGCCAGCTCACCACCGGGCAGGGAAGAGCAGTACTTC
CDR3 protein: CASSPPGREEQYF

V gene: TRBV11-2
D gene: .
clone size: .
J gene: TRBJ2-7
CDR3 DNA: TGTGCCAGCAGCCCCGGGACGGACTACGAGCAGTACTTC
CDR3 protein: CASSPGTDYEQYF

V gene: TRBV7-3
D gene: TRBD2
clone size: .
J gene: TRBJ2-1
CDR3 DNA: TGTGCCAGCAGCCAACTAGCGGAATATCGCAATGAGCAGTTCTTC
CDR3 protein: CASSQLAEYRNEQFF